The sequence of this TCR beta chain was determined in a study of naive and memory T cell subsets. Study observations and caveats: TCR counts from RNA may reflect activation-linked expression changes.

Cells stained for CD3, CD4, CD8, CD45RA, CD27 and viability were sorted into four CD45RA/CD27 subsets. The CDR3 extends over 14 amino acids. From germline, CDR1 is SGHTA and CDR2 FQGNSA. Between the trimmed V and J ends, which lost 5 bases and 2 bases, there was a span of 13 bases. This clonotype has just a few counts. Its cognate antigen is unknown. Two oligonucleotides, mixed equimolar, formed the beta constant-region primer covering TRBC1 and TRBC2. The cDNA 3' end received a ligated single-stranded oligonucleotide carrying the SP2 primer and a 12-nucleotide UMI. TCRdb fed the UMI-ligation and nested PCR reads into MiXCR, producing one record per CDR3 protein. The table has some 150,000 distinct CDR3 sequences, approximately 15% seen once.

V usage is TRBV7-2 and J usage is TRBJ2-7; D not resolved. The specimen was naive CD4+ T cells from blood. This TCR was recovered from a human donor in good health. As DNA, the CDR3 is TGTGCCAGCAGCCCGCATGGCGGAGCCTACGAGCAGTACTTC. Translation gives CASSPHGGAYEQYF.